This T cell receptor beta chain was identified during a study of T cell repertoires in cytomegalovirus infection. Study-level background: Recently identified HLA-C-restricted CMV epitopes were among the peptides used.

General observations from the study: Cumulated frequencies of public TCR beta families served to identify carriers of CMV plus the relevant HLA.

TCRdb itself ran the reads through MiXCR, one entry per CDR3 protein. The sample records approximately 990,000 distinct CDR3 sequences, approximately 31% being singletons. CDR1 and CDR2 (germline): SGHKS, YYEKEE (reference sequence). With 5 bases clipped from V and 6 bases from J, the junction kept 8 bases outside the gene matches. This CDR3 region has 15 residues. A note on this clonotype: The antigen remains undetermined.

Source: cultured CD8+ T cells from PBMCs, taken from culture after CMV antigen stimulation. The sequence was obtained from a human donor in good health (CMV status not recorded). Some clones in this sample may be carry-over from other donors' samples. The chain employs TRBV5-5 and TRBJ2-2; 9 positions agree with TRBD1. The DNA of the CDR3 is TGTGCCAGCAGTCCCGGGACAGGGAGGTCCGGGGAGCTGTTTTTT. It encodes CASSPGTGRSGELFF. Supplemented by reference TRBV5-5 and TRBJ2-2, the full variable domain reads DAGVTQSPTHLIKTRGQQVTLRCSPISGHKSVSWYQQVLGQGPQFIFQYYEKEERGRGNFPDRFSARQFPNYSSELNVNALLLGDSALYLCASSPGTGRSGELFFGEGSRLTVL.